The entry below gives a single T cell receptor (beta chain) sequence along with its context. What it binds is not known. The data were obtained in a study of OX40 agonist ivuxolimab in advanced cancers. Across the study: Therapy given before enrollment (anti-PD-1, anti-PD-L1 or anti-CTLA-4) was allowed, and around 40% had some.

V dropped 5 bases and J dropped 6 bases, with 17 bases sitting between them. From germline, CDR1 is SGHVS and CDR2 FQNEAQ. CDR3 length: 15 residues. Here immunoSEQ multiplex PCR was the method, and the copy in TCRdb shows in-frame clones only, minus some. Among about 80,000 clones listed, around 85% were seen once. Study results and limitations: CD4+ and CD8+ T cells in blood underwent clonal expansion by week 6 at 0.1 to 3.0 mg/kg.

The sequence was obtained from an adult with an advanced solid tumor such as melanoma, head and neck, liver or kidney cancer. The J gene is TRBJ2-4, the V gene TRBV7-8, with D maybe TRBD1 (6 bases). The sequences come from CD4+ or CD8+ T cells sorted from blood, collected in a trial of the OX40 agonist ivuxolimab. The CDR3 protein is CASSPPSTGSNIQYF. The CDR3 DNA reads as TGTGCCAGCAGCCCCCCGTCAACAGGGTCAAACATTCAGTACTTC.